These T cell receptor beta chains were read from a single sample in a study of blood T cell repertoires in COVID-19. Repertoires were generated with immunoSEQ multiplex PCR, while TCRdb's copy carries only in-frame clones and drops some. The sample has some 160,000 clones; roughly 84% are singletons. The specimen sequenced was peripheral blood. These receptors were taken from a man aged 65 to 85 with active or convalescent COVID-19. Each CDR3 is given with its conserved first and last residue. D genes are given only for firm matches. Clone size is not always given. Where it is, it says once, few, many or a class for expanded clones.

>TRBJ1-1|.|TRBV18|.
TGTGCCAGCTCACCACCTTACGGGTCCGACACTGAAGCTTTCTTT
CASSPPYGSDTEAFF
>TRBJ2-1|once|TRBV6-5|TRBD1
TGTGCCAGCAGGCCGCCAGGGGGCGCGTATCGGCAGTTCTTC
CASRPPGGAYRQFF
>TRBJ2-7|.|TRBV5-4|TRBD1
TGTGCCAGCAGCCGACCGACAGGGGGATTCTACGAGCAGTACTTC
CASSRPTGGFYEQYF
>TRBJ2-7|once|TRBV7-2|.
TGTGCCAGCAGCTTAGGACTAGGAACCTACGAGCAGTACTTC
CASSLGLGTYEQYF
>TRBJ2-4|once|TRBV18|TRBD1
TGTGCCAGCTCACCGGACAGGGAAAACATTCAGTACTTC
CASSPDRENIQYF
>TRBJ1-6|.|TRBV5-1|TRBD1
TGCGCCAGCAGCCCAAAGGGGACAGAAAATTCACCCCTCCACTTT
CASSPKGTENSPLHF
>TRBJ1-4|.|TRBV9|TRBD1
TGTGCCAGCAGCCTAGGACAGGGGTTCACTAATGAAAAACTGTTTTTT
CASSLGQGFTNEKLFF
>TRBJ1-4|.|TRBV7-2|.
TGTGCCAGCAGCTTATCACAGGGTGGTGGGGAAAAACTGTTTTTT
CASSLSQGGGEKLFF
>TRBJ2-7|.|TRBV15|.
TGTGCCACCAGCACTGGGAGCTCCTACGAGCAGTACTTC
CATSTGSSYEQYF
>TRBJ1-1|.|TRBV6-2/TRBV6-3|TRBD1
TGTGCCAGCAGTTACTCGCCGAACAGGGGGCGGACTGAAGCTTTCTTT
CASSYSPNRGRTEAFF
>TRBJ2-7|.|TRBV29-1|TRBD1
TGCAGCGTTGGACAGGGATCTCCCTACGAGCAGTACTTC
CSVGQGSPYEQYF
>TRBJ1-5|.|TRBV7-8|.
TGTGCCAGCAGCCCCTGGGCGGGTTCGACTCAGCCCCAGCATTTT
CASSPWAGSTQPQHF
>TRBJ2-7|.|TRBV24-1|.
TGTGCCACCAGTGACACAGGAGCTCAGTACTTC
CATSDTGAQYF
>TRBJ1-1|.|TRBV7-2|.
TGTGCCAGCAGCTTAGCGCGTGATTACACTGAAGCTTTCTTT
CASSLARDYTEAFF
>TRBJ2-3|.|TRBV10-3|.
TGTGCCATCAGTCCCAGAGGGGGGGGCAGGGCAGATACGCAGTATTTT
CAISPRGGGRADTQYF
>TRBJ2-1|.|TRBV15|TRBD1
TGTGCCACCAGTAGGGACAGGGCCGCGAGTGAGCAGTTCTTC
CATSRDRAASEQFF
>TRBJ1-5|few|TRBV5-5|.
TGTGCCAGCAGCTTTCGGTCTAGCAATCAGCCCCAGCATTTT
CASSFRSSNQPQHF
>TRBJ2-2|.|TRBV11-3|.
TGTGCCAGCAGTCCGTCCAGAGGCAACACCGGGGAGCTGTTTTTT
CASSPSRGNTGELFF
>TRBJ1-5|.|TRBV28|TRBD1
TGTGCCAGCAGTCGGGACAGAGGCCGGCCCCAGCATTTT
CASSRDRGRPQHF
>TRBJ1-1|few|TRBV7-9|.
TGTGCCAGCAGCTTAGCTCAGGGTGTCACTGAAGCTTTCTTT
CASSLAQGVTEAFF
>TRBJ2-1|.|TRBV18|TRBD2
TGTGCCAGCTCAGAGTATAGCGGGAGCGCCTACAATGAGCAGTTCTTC
CASSEYSGSAYNEQFF
>TRBJ2-3|few|TRBV6-1|.
TGTGCCAGCAGTGTCCGCGCAAGGAGGGATTTTAGCACAGATACGCAGTATTTT
CASSVRARRDFSTDTQYF
>TRBJ2-7|.|TRBV28|TRBD2
TGTGCCAGCAGAAGTAGCGGGACCTACGAGCAGTACTTC
CASRSSGTYEQYF
>TRBJ1-1|.|TRBV2|TRBD1
TGTGCCAGCAGGGACAGGGGAGGCACTGAAGCTTTCTTT
CASRDRGGTEAFF
>TRBJ1-2|.|TRBV6-5|.
TGTGCCAGCTGCCAGGATCCTTATGATGGCTACACCTTC
CASCQDPYDGYTF
>TRBJ1-2|once|TRBV4-1|.
TGCGCCAGCAGCCAAGACGGGGGAAGGGGTTTTGGCTACACCTTC
CASSQDGGRGFGYTF
>TRBJ1-4|.|TRBV18|.
TGTGCCAGCTCACCGACAGTGGATTATAATGAAAAACTGTTTTTT
CASSPTVDYNEKLFF
>TRBJ2-7|.|TRBV3-1/TRBV3-2|TRBD1
TGTGCCAGCAGCCTACAGGTCCGGGACAGGGCCACCTACGAGCAGTACTTC
CASSLQVRDRATYEQYF
>TRBJ1-2|.|TRBV27|.
TGTGCCAGCAGTTTCAGGGGCGGCTATGGCTACACCTTC
CASSFRGGYGYTF
>TRBJ1-6|few|TRBV19|.
TGTGCCAGTAGCACAACCTCCAGTTATAATTCACCCCTCCACTTT
CASSTTSSYNSPLHF
>TRBJ1-2|once|TRBV30|.
TGTGCCTGGAGAGGGGGACGGGCTGGCTACACCTTC
CAWRGGRAGYTF
>TRBJ2-3|few|TRBV18|.
TGTGCCAGCTCGCCGACACCGATTAGCACAGATACGCAGTATTTT
CASSPTPISTDTQYF
>TRBJ2-7|.|TRBV14|TRBD1
TGTGCCAGCAGCCCCGGGGACAGGAGGTGGTACTTC
CASSPGDRRWYF
>TRBJ1-3|.|TRBV12-5|.
TGTGCTAGTGGTCCCGGGGGGGCGGGTTCTGGAAACACCATATATTTT
CASGPGGAGSGNTIYF
>TRBJ1-1|once|TRBV2|TRBD1
TGTGCCAGCAGTGTGGACAGGCTCTATACTGAAGCTTTCTTT
CASSVDRLYTEAFF
>TRBJ2-5|.|TRBV6-2/TRBV6-3|TRBD1
TGTGCCAGCAGCTGGGACAGGGCAAAGACCCAGTACTTC
CASSWDRAKTQYF
>TRBJ1-2|.|TRBV18|TRBD1
TGTGCCAGCTCTACACAGGGGATTGGTTATGGCTACACCTTC
CASSTQGIGYGYTF
>TRBJ2-1|.|TRBV4-3|TRBD1
TGCGCCAGCAGCACATGGACCGGGACAGCTGCATCGAATGAGCAGTTCTTC
CASSTWTGTAASNEQFF
>TRBJ2-6|.|TRBV6-5|.
TGTGCCAGCAGTTACTCTAACCAGGCCGGGGCCAACGTCCTGACTTTC
CASSYSNQAGANVLTF
>TRBJ1-2|.|TRBV28|.
TGTGCCAGCACGAAAGGGAGCTATGGCTACACCTTC
CASTKGSYGYTF
>TRBJ2-5|.|TRBV5-1|.
TGCGCCAGCAGCTTTGGTGGATCAGGCCAAGAGACCCAGTACTTC
CASSFGGSGQETQYF
>TRBJ1-1|.|TRBV12-3/TRBV12-4|.
TGTGCCAGCAGTCTCCACGGTACTGAAGCTTTCTTT
CASSLHGTEAFF
>TRBJ2-1|.|TRBV6-5|TRBD1
TGTGCCAGCAGTTACCCGGGACAGGAGGATGAGCAGTTCTTC
CASSYPGQEDEQFF
>TRBJ2-1|.|TRBV28|.
TGTGCCAGCAGTTTACCCCAGGGCGGGGTCTCCTACAATGAGCAGTTCTTC
CASSLPQGGVSYNEQFF
>TRBJ2-4|.|TRBV27|.
TGTGCCAGCAGTTCCGTGGACAGAAAAAACATTCAGTACTTC
CASSSVDRKNIQYF
>TRBJ1-5|.|TRBV6-1|.
TGTGCCAGCAGTGACCAGGGTACCAATCAGCCCCAGCATTTT
CASSDQGTNQPQHF
>TRBJ1-4|.|TRBV24-1|TRBD1
TGTGCCACCAGTGATTCCGGACAGGGGGGTGAAAAACTGTTTTTT
CATSDSGQGGEKLFF
>TRBJ2-7|.|TRBV6-5|TRBD2
TGTGCCAGTCGACTAGCGATCCCCCCCTACGAGCAGTACTTC
CASRLAIPPYEQYF
>TRBJ1-2|.|TRBV7-9|.
TGTGCCAGCAGCTTCCCGACGGAGACTAACTATGGCTACACCTTC
CASSFPTETNYGYTF
>TRBJ2-7|.|TRBV5-1|TRBD2
TGCGCCAGCAGCTTGAGGGGAGGGGACTACGAGCAGTACTTC
CASSLRGGDYEQYF
>TRBJ1-1|.|TRBV3-1/TRBV3-2|.
TGTGCCAGCAGCCCCATCTCCCGCGGTGAAGCTTTCTTT
CASSPISRGEAFF
>TRBJ2-7|.|TRBV28|.
TGTGCCAGCAGTTACATCTCCTACGAGCAGTACTTC
CASSYISYEQYF
>TRBJ1-5|.|TRBV15|.
TGTGCCACCAGCAGTCTGACTTGGTCGGGGGATCAGCCCCAGCATTTT
CATSSLTWSGDQPQHF
>TRBJ2-7|once|TRBV6-6|TRBD1
TGTGCCAGCAGTCGACGACAGGGCTACGAGCAGTACTTC
CASSRRQGYEQYF
>TRBJ1-5|.|TRBV6-2/TRBV6-3|.
TGTGCCAGCAGTTACCCAGGGGCCCGTTTTAGCAATCAGCCCCAGCATTTT
CASSYPGARFSNQPQHF
>TRBJ2-1|.|TRBV12-5|.
TGTGCTAGTGGCCCTTCCTCCTACAATGAGCAGTTCTTC
CASGPSSYNEQFF